This T cell receptor beta chain was recovered during a study of control samples from healthy donors and cancer patients. Germline assignment: CDR1 SGHNT and CDR2 YYREEE (reference sequence). The CDR3 runs to 15 residues. With 0 bases removed from V and 4 bases from J, the gap between germline ends came to 10 bases. TCRdb's table, derived via immunoSEQ multiplex PCR, lists solely in-frame clones and lacks some. This table holds 150,000 to 200,000 clones, around nine tenths found once. The clonotype originates from a man aged 18 to 29 in good health. The chain uses TRBV5-4 and TRBJ1-4, with a tentative D call TRBD1 (5 bases). The source material was blood. The CDR3 DNA reads TGTGCCAGCAGCTTGGAGCCAGGGAGTAATGAAAAACTGTTTTTT. It specifies CASSLEPGSNEKLFF.